This T cell receptor (beta chain) was observed in a study of monozygotic twins with inflammatory bowel disease. Study results and limitations: On the inverse Simpson index, IBD patients scored lower for TCRbeta diversity than healthy co-twins.

For this clonotype: Antigen specificity is unknown.

The CDR3 has 15 residues. Germline loops: CDR1 SGHKS, CDR2 YYEKEE (reference sequence). cDNA for TCRalpha and TCRbeta was amplified by nested PCRs of 15 to 20 then roughly 10 cycles. TCRdb re-called the 5' RACE reads; every CDR3 protein appears as one record, without DNA. Its listing shows about 350,000 distinct CDR3 sequences. One blood sample of roughly 2.5 ml was taken from each donor. With no T cell sorting beforehand, total RNA was isolated from whole blood. Source material: blood. The rearrangement links TRBV5-5 to TRBJ1-1; the D call of TRBD1 rests on TCRdb alone, since no DNA is present to check it. This TCR came from a human donor with ulcerative colitis or Crohn's disease, or a healthy co-twin of an affected twin (not recorded which). The chain's CDR3 is CASSYSGTVGWEAFF.